This TCR beta chain was captured in a study of blood T cell repertoires in COVID-19. V lost 3 bases, J lost 6 bases, and 13 bases lay in between. The CDR3 has 14 amino acids. Germline lookup yields CDR1 LNHNV and CDR2 YYDKDF (reference sequence). Sequenced by immunoSEQ multiplex PCR; TCRdb stores in-frame clones only, minus some. The data show tens of thousands of clones, 86% seen once. The source is a human donor with active COVID-19. The donor label of this sample is uncertain. Sequenced sample: peripheral blood. J is TRBJ2-3 and V is TRBV15, with D perhaps TRBD2 (7 bases). The CDR3 DNA sequence: TGTGCCACCAGCAGGGGGGGGGCCGGGGATACGCAGTATTTT. Residues: CATSRGGAGDTQYF.